A selection of T cell receptor beta chains follows, all from one sample in a study of blood T cell repertoires in COVID-19. Sequenced by immunoSEQ multiplex PCR; TCRdb stores in-frame clones only, minus some. The data show roughly 73,000 clones, 86% seen once. Sequencing was carried out using peripheral blood. The receptors were sampled from a man between 65 and 79 years old with active COVID-19. CDR3s include the opening cysteine and the closing phenylalanine or tryptophan. D genes are given only for firm matches. The size field is filled for only some rows; it gives once, few, many or a size class.

TRBV28	NA	TRBJ2-1	NA	TGTGCCAGCAGCCTTGACGGGGGTGGGGACAATGAGCAGTTCTTC	CASSLDGGGDNEQFF
TRBV6-2/TRBV6-3	TRBD1	TRBJ2-7	once	TGTGCCAGCAGTTACCCACCCAGGGGGTCCTACGAGCAGTACTTC	CASSYPPRGSYEQYF
TRBV7-3	NA	TRBJ2-5	NA	TGTGCCAGCAGCCTCTCCCCGAGGAGGGAGACCCAGTACTTC	CASSLSPRRETQYF
TRBV20-1	NA	TRBJ2-5	NA	TGCAGTGCTAGTGGCTACCTCCAAGAGACCCAGTACTTC	CSASGYLQETQYF
TRBV18	TRBD1	TRBJ2-3	NA	TGTGCCAGCTCACCACGTAGGACAGGGGGAGATACGCAGTATTTT	CASSPRRTGGDTQYF
TRBV6-1	TRBD2	TRBJ2-7	NA	TGTGCCAGCAGTGAAGCGGCCGTCGTAGCGGGAGCCCGCGTCGAGCAGTACTTC	CASSEAAVVAGARVEQYF
TRBV13	TRBD2	TRBJ2-5	NA	TGTGCCAGCAGCACCCGGACTAGCCCCCAAGAGACCCAGTACTTC	CASSTRTSPQETQYF
TRBV6-2/TRBV6-3	TRBD2	TRBJ2-2	NA	TGTGCCAGCAGTTACAAGTGGACGGGGGGCACCGGGGAGCTGTTTTTT	CASSYKWTGGTGELFF
TRBV18	TRBD1	TRBJ1-1	NA	TGTGCCAGCTCACCTGGGACAGGGTGGGATGAAGCTTTCTTT	CASSPGTGWDEAFF
TRBV3-1/TRBV3-2	NA	TRBJ1-2	NA	TGTGCCAGCAGCGGGCCCGGGGGGCCGAGTCCCCCCAACTATGGCTACACCTTC	CASSGPGGPSPPNYGYTF